These 9 T cell receptor beta chains came from one sample sequenced in a study of long-term antiretroviral therapy in people with HIV. Assay version v3.0 of immunoSEQ was used, and it was run at survey level. Here immunoSEQ multiplex PCR was the method, and the copy in TCRdb shows in-frame clones only, minus some. The sample holds 25,000 to 35,000 clones, roughly nine tenths seen once. This specimen was unsorted PBMCs, taken around 5 years before starting antiretroviral therapy. All receptors derive from a man between 45 and 60 years old with HIV.

CDR3 coding DNA: TGTGCCAGCAGCTTTTCACGAAACAATGAGCAGTTCTTC. This translates into CASSFSRNNEQFF. The rearrangement uses TRBV7-2 and TRBJ2-1; no definite D call. The V end lost 3 bases, the J end lost 5 bases, and 8 bases lay between the germline ends. This CDR3 has 13 residues. Germline V gene lookup returns CDR1 SGHTA and CDR2 FQGNSA.

The chain's CDR3 is CASSQGWTGEKLFF. CDR3 nucleotide sequence: TGCGCCAGCAGCCAAGGCTGGACAGGCGAAAAACTGTTTTTT. V and J are TRBV4-3 and TRBJ1-4; 7 positions match TRBD1. V was pared by 1 base and J by 8 bases, with 4 bases of the junction left unmatched. There are 14 residues in the CDR3. CDR1 is LGHNA and CDR2 is YSLEER in the germline V gene.

The chain combines TRBV30 with TRBJ1-3; the match to TRBD1 covers 8 bases. Germline V gene sequence: CDR1 GTSNPN, CDR2 SVGIG (reference sequence). The CDR3 is made up of 16 amino acids. With V trimmed by 4 bases and J by 0 bases, 8 bases remained unmatched. The DNA for the CDR3 is TGTGCCTGGATAGGACAGGGCTTTTACTCTGGAAACACCATATATTTT. This translates into CAWIGQGFYSGNTIYF.

V usage is TRBV18 and J usage is TRBJ1-3, with D unresolved. Germline V CDR1 and CDR2: KGHSH, LQKENI. There are 15 residues in the CDR3. Trimming removed 2 bases at V and 0 bases at J, with 8 bases between. The CDR3 sequence: CASSPAKSSGNTIYF. In nucleotides, the CDR3 is TGTGCCAGCTCACCAGCAAAGAGCTCTGGAAACACCATATATTTT. Together with reference TRBV18 and TRBJ1-3, the CDR3 gives the full variable domain: NAGVMQNPRHLVRRRGQEARLRCSPMKGHSHVYWYRQLPEEGLKFMVYLQKENIIDESGMPKERFSAEFPKEGPSILRIQQVVRGDSAAYFCASSPAKSSGNTIYFGEGSWLTVV.

The V and J genes are TRBV9 and TRBJ2-2; TRBD1 is a possible D gene (5 bases). The CDR3 sequence is 15 residues long. Germline V gene data show CDR1 as SGDLS and CDR2 as YYNGEE. The V gene lost 0 bases and the J gene lost 1 base, with 7 bases spanning the gap. CDR3 in amino acids: CASSVVGQNTGELFF. For the CDR3, the DNA is TGTGCCAGCAGCGTAGTCGGACAGAACACCGGGGAGCTGTTTTTT.

This chain joins TRBV30 and TRBJ2-2; D ambiguous. CDR1 and CDR2 from the germline V gene are GTSNPN and SVGIG (reference sequence). Trimming cost V 3 bases and J 0 bases, with 11 bases left between them. The CDR3 has 15 residues. The CDR3 DNA reads as TGTGCCTGGAGCCTGTCAAGCGCGAACACCGGGGAGCTGTTTTTT. This translates into CAWSLSSANTGELFF.

The gene calls are TRBV12-5 and TRBJ2-3; 7 positions match TRBD1. This CDR3 is built from 15 residues. V was pared by 3 bases and J by 1 base, with 4 bases of the junction left unmatched. CDR1 and CDR2 from the germline V gene are LGHNT and FRNRAP. The CDR3 DNA reads as TGTGCTAGTGGTTTACAGGGGCCGGGCACAGATACGCAGTATTTT. This codes for CASGLQGPGTDTQYF.

There are a few counts of this clone. This chain joins TRBV7-6 and TRBJ2-7; 9 bases align to TRBD1. J was trimmed by 6 bases and V by 2 bases; bases with no gene match: 8. The CDR3 spans 15 residues. Germline V gene lookup returns CDR1 SGHVS and CDR2 FNYEAQ. The DNA of the CDR3 is TGTGCCAGCAGCTTATTGGGACAGGGTACGAGCGAGCAGTACTTC. Its translation: CASSLLGQGTSEQYF.

The chain links TRBV30 to TRBJ1-2; no clear D gene. Trimming removed 8 bases at V and 8 bases at J, with 24 bases between. Germline values: CDR1 GTSNPN, CDR2 SVGIG (reference sequence). This CDR3 comprises 14 residues. The CDR3 DNA sequence: TGTGCCGGGCAGCCACTCGCCCCTCTCGGAGGCTACACCTTC. The encoded protein is CAGQPLAPLGGYTF.